This T cell receptor (beta chain) was captured in a study of T cell clones after liver transplantation (dated by TCRdb to between 2018 and 2020). About the study as a whole: ITN030ST, the source of the samples, was a randomized trial that attempted immunosuppression withdrawal within 2 years of liver transplantation. Donor-reactive T cell clones were identified using TCRbeta sequencing after a pre-transplant mixed lymphocyte reaction and were then followed in post-transplant blood. As an antigen-independent comparator for donor-reactive sequences, third party-reactive TCRbeta sequences were also identified from pre-transplant MLRs. Of the eight recipients, a few were HCV-positive, while the remaining recipients had been transplanted for non-autoimmune, non-viral indications. Until randomization at 12-24 months post-transplant, subjects were given standard immunosuppression, with no induction therapy. To count as tolerant, a recipient had to stay completely off immunosuppression for at least one year without liver enzymes climbing beyond twice the upper limit of normal. Blood samples were collected pre-transplant, pre-randomization before withdrawal, and post-randomization after either complete withdrawal or failed withdrawal. Of the 8 liver transplant recipients making up the studied cohort, 3 were classified as tolerant and 5 as non-tolerant.

In light of the paper, this sample's time point label describes: pre-transplant. Thawed unstimulated PBMCs were stained for CD3, CD4 and CD8 and FACS-sorted into CD3+CD4+ and CD3+CD8+ populations. All 8 studied subjects were randomized to withdrawal of immunosuppression. Genomic DNA was isolated with the Qiagen DNeasy Blood and Tissue Kit. Paper-wide results and their limitations: Low numbers of available donor cells limited the measurable donor-reactive repertoire in a couple of subjects. After accounting for repertoire turnover, donor-reactive detection was significantly reduced in 7 of 8 subjects for CD4 and 8 of 8 for CD8. In most of the 8 subjects, regardless of tolerance or HCV status, circulating donor-reactive CD4 TCRbeta sequences dropped significantly post-transplant. A greater decline was seen for donor-reactive sequences than for third party-reactive sequences, suggesting partial antigen-specific deletion unrelated to withdrawal success. Since no allograft tissue specimens were available, donor-reactive T cells may have migrated into the graft instead of being deleted. The conclusions were considered preliminary, being limited by small, heterogeneous patient numbers and non-standardized post-transplant time points.

High-throughput TCRbeta CDR3 sequencing of frozen genomic DNA was performed by immunoSEQ, including PCR amplification, mapping, bias correction and internal controls. Turning to the authors' computational methods: Productive rearrangements were retained, and unique TCRbeta sequences were defined by the CDR3 nucleotide sequence together with the V and J gene. A sequence counted as donor-reactive only if the sequence showed at least 5-fold expansion in CFSE-low cells compared with unstimulated pre-transplant cells and had a frequency of at least 0.01%. Per-subject minimum frequency thresholds, based on the lowest-template unstimulated sample, ensured at least 90% detection power. Jensen-Shannon divergence between the top 1000 TCRbeta sequences post- versus pre-transplant served as the measure of repertoire turnover. Changes in detection of donor-reactive sequences were tested with two-sided Fisher's exact tests. TCRdb retrieved this table from immuneACCESS and kept in-frame rearrangements only. Not all clones are present; in checked studies, unresolved V genes account for under half, and no reason is known for the remainder. The DNA gave D and trimming, while V, J and clone size come from that table. This sample has tens of thousands of clones in its table, and roughly nine tenths of those were observed once. The ten largest clones represent 2% to 3% of the sample.

V is cut by 5 bases and J by 6 bases, and the space between the germline ends is 16 bases. As encoded in the germline V gene, CDR1 is SGHRS while CDR2 is YFSETQ. Measured from the cysteine to the phenylalanine, the CDR3 is 14 residues long. Only the CDR3 portion is preserved as DNA: 42 bases, with reading frame beginning at the first base. With regard to this clone: This receptor's antigen is unknown. No much larger clone is present one base from it, and per-base qualities are unavailable.

This clonotype was obtained from a human donor who received a liver transplant. Sample: CD4+ T cells from blood, taken before liver transplant. The chain joins TRBV5-1 to TRBJ2-3, with the D gene too uncertain to name. Here is the DNA: TGCGCCAGCAGGAGAGTCCTCGATACGGATACGCAGTATTTT. Protein translation: CASRRVLDTDTQYF.